Shown below are 25 T cell receptor beta chains from a single sample sequenced in a study of T cell responses to AZD1222 COVID-19 vaccine. Profiling relied on immunoSEQ multiplex PCR, and the TCRdb table lists in-frame clones only, not all of them. The sample records around 160,000 clones, about nine tenths being singletons. Sequenced here: peripheral blood, sampled on day 0 of MenACWY control vaccination. All receptors come from an adult in good health.

The rearrangement links TRBV7-2 to TRBJ2-7; a weak D match, TRBD2 (6 bases). V shed 5 bases and J shed 6 bases, with 20 bases lying between them. CDR3 size: 15 residues. Germline loops: CDR1 SGHTA, CDR2 FQGNSA. CDR3: CASSRSGATIFEQYF. CDR3 DNA sequence: TGTGCCAGCAGCCGTAGCGGAGCCACTATTTTCGAGCAGTACTTC. The whole variable domain, filled in from reference TRBV7-2 and TRBJ2-7, reads GAGVSQSPSNKVTEKGKDVELRCDPISGHTALYWYRQSLGQGLEFLIYFQGNSAPDKSGLPSDRFSAERTGGSVSTLTIQRTQQEDSAVYLCASSRSGATIFEQYFGPGTRLTVT.

The chain combines TRBV14 with TRBJ1-1; 11 nucleotides agree with TRBD1. This CDR3 has 15 residues. V lost 4 bases to trimming and J lost 3 bases; unmatched junction nucleotides: 4. The germline gives CDR1 SGHDN, CDR2 FVKESK. DNA of the CDR3: TGTGCCAGCAGCCCGTGGGGACAGGGGGACACTGAAGCTTTCTTT. Amino acids: CASSPWGQGDTEAFF.

The chain employs TRBV19 and TRBJ1-6; D gene uncertain. Per the germline V gene, CDR1 is LNHDA and CDR2 is SQIVND (reference sequence). The CDR3 sequence is 14 residues long. V dropped 2 bases and J dropped 7 bases, with 9 bases sitting between them. The CDR3 DNA sequence: TGTGCCAGTAGTATAAGGGTTGAAAATTCACCCCTCCACTTT. It is translated as CASSIRVENSPLHF.

This chain links TRBV9 with TRBJ2-7; the D gene is possibly TRBD1 (5 bases). Trimming cost V 0 bases and J 2 bases, with 9 bases left between them. Germline CDR1 SGDLS, CDR2 YYNGEE. CDR3 size: 14 residues. CDR3 DNA: TGTGCCAGCAGCGTAGGGTCAGGGCCCTACGAGCAGTACTTC. Protein product: CASSVGSGPYEQYF.

The rearrangement joins TRBV7-6 to TRBJ2-2; a possible D gene is TRBD1 (5 bases). The CDR3 sequence is 14 residues long. Germline CDR1 SGHVS, CDR2 FNYEAQ. The V and J ends lost 1 base and 2 bases respectively, with 5 bases between them. The CDR3 DNA sequence: TGTGCCAGCAGCTTAGGGACAAACACCGGGGAGCTGTTTTTT. It translates to CASSLGTNTGELFF.

V gene TRBV7-3 combines with J gene TRBJ2-2; D is possibly TRBD2 (6 bases). The CDR3 runs 15 residues. V gave up 5 bases and J gave up 6 bases, with 16 bases separating them. Germline CDR1 and CDR2: SGHTA and FQGTGA. Here the CDR3 reads CASSLLTRGAGELFF. The CDR3 coding sequence is TGTGCCAGCAGCCTCCTGACTAGAGGGGCCGGGGAGCTGTTTTTT.

The chain has TRBV4-1 and TRBJ1-6; no reliable D call. This CDR3 region has 15 residues. Trimming shortened V by 1 base and J by 7 bases, and 11 bases separated the two germline ends. CDR1 MGHRA and CDR2 YSYEKL come from the germline V gene. The CDR3 protein is CASSQAPLTNSPLHF. The CDR3 DNA reads TGCGCCAGCAGCCAAGCCCCTCTTACGAATTCACCCCTCCACTTT.

The gene calls are TRBV24-1 and TRBJ2-7, with D maybe TRBD1 (6 bases). CDR3 length equals 15 residues. The ends were cut back, 3 bases at V and 0 bases at J, with 11 bases in the middle. CDR1 KGHDR and CDR2 SFDVKD come from the germline V gene. DNA for the CDR3: TGTGCCACCAGTGATATCCGGGACAACTCCTACGAGCAGTACTTC. Protein sequence: CATSDIRDNSYEQYF.

The chain joins TRBV20-1 to TRBJ2-7; D remains ambiguous. V dropped 3 bases and J dropped 5 bases, with 14 bases sitting between them. The CDR3 has 13 amino acids. CDR1 DFQATT and CDR2 SNEGSKA come from the germline V gene (reference sequence). The CDR3 loop is CSASVVVGNEQYF. CDR3 bases: TGCAGTGCTAGTGTGGTCGTGGGGAACGAGCAGTACTTC.

The chain employs TRBV28 and TRBJ1-1; possibly TRBD1 for D (6 bases). Germline-derived CDR1 and CDR2 are MDHEN and SYDVKM. V dropped 8 bases and J dropped 2 bases, with 18 bases sitting between them. This CDR3 is built from 15 residues. CDR3 in amino acids: CASRPRGRGNTEAFF. CDR3 sequence (DNA): TGTGCCAGCCGCCCCAGGGGAAGGGGAAACACTGAAGCTTTCTTT.

The CDR3 is CATSRDLGRTEAFF. Written as DNA, the CDR3 is TGTGCCACCAGCAGAGATCTGGGAAGGACTGAAGCTTTCTTT. The chain couples TRBV15 to TRBJ1-1; D is undetermined. This CDR3 contains 14 residues. The germline CDR1 and CDR2 sequences are LNHNV and YYDKDF (reference sequence). Deletions cut 0 bases from V and 5 bases from J, with 10 bases between.

The chain links TRBV27 to TRBJ1-6; TRBD1 matches 8 bases. Losses at the gene ends were 2 bases for V and 8 bases for J; bases not matched to a gene: 14. The CDR3 sequence is 18 residues long. Per germline, CDR1 MNHEY and CDR2 SMNVEV (reference sequence). The chain's CDR3 is CASSLRGWGQVGDSPLHF. The CDR3, as DNA: TGTGCCAGCAGTTTAAGAGGGTGGGGACAGGTCGGGGATTCACCCCTCCACTTT.

The chain joins TRBV6-5 to TRBJ1-1; D gene uncertain. Germline V gene data show CDR1 as MNHEY and CDR2 as SVGAGI. This CDR3 region has 13 residues. The V end lost 0 bases, the J end lost 6 bases, and 8 bases lay between the germline ends. CDR3 amino acids: CASSYSSGAEAFF. As DNA, the CDR3 is TGTGCCAGCAGTTACTCGAGTGGTGCTGAAGCTTTCTTT.

The rearrangement uses TRBV4-1 and TRBJ1-5; weak D call: TRBD1 (5 bases). The germline V gene encodes CDR1 MGHRA and CDR2 YSYEKL. V was trimmed by 4 bases and J by 0 bases, leaving 13 bases between them. The CDR3 extends over 16 amino acids. The CDR3 DNA follows: TGCGCCAGCAGCCTTAACGGGGGGATTAGCAATCAGCCCCAGCATTTT. Translation: CASSLNGGISNQPQHF.

The chain combines TRBV4-1 with TRBJ2-3; 12 bases map to TRBD2. Per germline, CDR1 MGHRA and CDR2 YSYEKL. Trimming took 0 bases from V and 6 from J; bases not matched to a gene: 10. CDR3 length: 18 residues. The DNA of the CDR3 is TGCGCCAGCAGCCAAGATAGTCTAGCGGGGGGGCCTTTGGATACGCAGTATTTT. Its protein product is CASSQDSLAGGPLDTQYF.

V gene TRBV5-4 combines with J gene TRBJ2-7; 16 nucleotides match TRBD2. V lost 4 bases and J lost 6; bases outside the gene matches: 4. Germline values: CDR1 SGHNT, CDR2 YYREEE (reference sequence). The CDR3 spans 15 residues. In nucleotides, the CDR3 is TGTGCCAGCAGCACGGGACTAGCGGGGGGGCGCGAGCAGTACTTC. Encoded protein: CASSTGLAGGREQYF.

V gene TRBV5-1 combines with J gene TRBJ2-1; D is possibly TRBD2 (6 bases). Germline V CDR1 and CDR2: SGHRS, YFSETQ. This CDR3 spans 14 amino acids. V lost 2 bases, J lost 1 base, and 7 bases lay in between. Here the CDR3 DNA reads TGCGCCAGCAGCTTAGGAGGGTCCTACAATGAGCAGTTCTTC. Protein sequence: CASSLGGSYNEQFF.

The chain joins TRBV5-4 to TRBJ2-7; D is undetermined. Germline V gene lookup returns CDR1 SGHNT and CDR2 YYREEE (reference sequence). The length of the CDR3 is 12 residues. V was pared by 2 bases and J by 0 bases, with 3 bases between. CDR3: CASSFDSYEQYF. CDR3 coding DNA: TGTGCCAGCAGCTTCGACTCCTACGAGCAGTACTTC.

The CDR3 DNA reads as TGTGCCAGCAGCCCGACTAGCGGGGTCACCTACGAGCAGTACTTC. It is translated as CASSPTSGVTYEQYF. The rearrangement links TRBV5-4 to TRBJ2-7, with 11 bases matching TRBD2. This CDR3 contains 15 residues. Germline V gene lookup returns CDR1 SGHNT and CDR2 YYREEE (reference sequence). Trimming took 4 bases from V and 2 from J; bases not matched to a gene: 5.

The chain is built from TRBV6-5 and TRBJ2-2; D call uncertain. There are 15 residues in the CDR3. Deletions cut 4 bases from V and 5 bases from J, with 14 bases between. CDR1 is MNHEY and CDR2 is SVGAGI in the germline V gene. CDR3 DNA sequence: TGTGCCAGCAGTTCGGTCATTGGCGCGACCGGGGAGCTGTTTTTT. As protein: CASSSVIGATGELFF.

This clone was observed once. The rearrangement uses TRBV7-3 and TRBJ2-5; D is possibly TRBD1 (10 bases). V dropped 1 base and J dropped 2 bases, with 35 bases sitting between them. This CDR3 spans 23 amino acids. The germline CDR1 and CDR2 sequences are SGHTA and FQGTGA. The CDR3 loop reads CASSLMRRTGGPGLARPQETQYF. The CDR3, as DNA: TGTGCCAGCAGCTTAATGCGTAGGACAGGGGGGCCTGGACTAGCGCGACCACAAGAGACCCAGTACTTC.

The CDR3: CASSHGTGNYGYTF. The CDR3 DNA sequence: TGCGCCAGCAGCCACGGGACAGGGAACTATGGCTACACCTTC. The chain combines TRBV4-1 with TRBJ1-2; 9 bases map to TRBD1. Per germline, CDR1 MGHRA and CDR2 YSYEKL. The CDR3 runs 14 residues. The junction had 1 base not matched to a gene; V was cut back by 3 bases and J by 2 bases.

This clone was recorded once. The rearrangement joins TRBV5-4 to TRBJ2-1, with a weak D call TRBD2 (6 bases). Trimming took 1 base from V and 4 from J, leaving 15 bases between them. The germline CDR1 and CDR2 sequences are SGHNT and YYREEE (reference sequence). The CDR3 contains 16 residues. Here the CDR3 DNA reads TGTGCCAGCAGCTTGAAATCGGGAGTTAGTTACAATGAGCAGTTCTTC. It is translated as CASSLKSGVSYNEQFF.

This chain uses TRBV5-1 with TRBJ1-2; 7 nucleotides match TRBD1. With V trimmed by 2 bases and J by 6 bases, 7 bases remained unmatched. The CDR3 is 14 amino acids. The germline CDR1 and CDR2 sequences are SGHRS and YFSETQ. The CDR3 bases are TGCGCCAGCAGCTTCGGGACAGTAGGGAATGGCTACACCTTC. This codes for CASSFGTVGNGYTF. Looking up the rest from reference TRBV5-1 and TRBJ1-2 gives the full variable domain: KAGVTQTPRYLIKTRGQQVTLSCSPISGHRSVSWYQQTPGQGLQFLFEYFSETQRNKGNFPGRFSGRQFSNSRSEMNVSTLELGDSALYLCASSFGTVGNGYTFGSGTRLTVV.

The rearrangement links TRBV30 to TRBJ2-7; D is unclear. Trimming took 5 bases from V and 3 from J, leaving 5 bases between them. CDR1 and CDR2 (germline): GTSNPN, SVGIG (reference sequence). The CDR3 extends over 10 amino acids. The CDR3 sequence is CAWGLYEQYF. CDR3 in DNA: TGTGCCTGGGGCCTCTACGAGCAGTACTTC.